The rows below give T cell receptor beta chains drawn from one sample of a study of cytomegalovirus exposure and HLA in healthy donors. Using immunoSEQ multiplex PCR, the repertoire was profiled, and TCRdb retains in-frame clones only, with some absent. The profile shows around 130,000 clones, roughly 80% of them singletons. The material sequenced was PBMCs. The receptors were gathered from a woman aged 40 to 50 in good health and CMV-seronegative. The CDR3 runs from the conserved cysteine through the conserved F or W. A D gene is named only where the DNA matches it firmly. Expanded clones are given a class, and other clones once, few, many or no size at all.

j_call v_call clone_size d_call cdr3_aa cdr3_nt
TRBJ2-7 TRBV27 - - CASSSGTSLDEQYF TGTGCCAGCAGTTCCGGGACTTCGTTAGACGAGCAGTACTTC
TRBJ2-7 TRBV5-4 - - CASSLTGSSSYEQYF TGTGCCAGCAGCTTAACAGGGTCAAGCTCCTACGAGCAGTACTTC
TRBJ2-5 TRBV5-4 once TRBD1 CASSSLGTGNETQYF TGTGCCAGCAGCTCCCTTGGGACAGGGAACGAGACCCAGTACTTC
TRBJ2-5 TRBV29-1 few TRBD2 CSVRTSGRGRETQYF TGCAGCGTTCGGACTAGCGGGAGGGGAAGAGAGACCCAGTACTTC
TRBJ2-1 TRBV4-1 - TRBD2 CASSQPSGIYYNEQFF TGCGCCAGCAGCCAGCCTAGCGGGATATACTACAATGAGCAGTTCTTC
TRBJ2-7 TRBV9 - TRBD1 CASSAGTGDYEQYF TGTGCCAGCAGCGCCGGGACAGGCGACTACGAGCAGTACTTC
TRBJ1-3 TRBV6-5 few - CASSRGLRSGNTIYF TGTGCCAGCAGCCGCGGACTTCGCTCTGGAAACACCATATATTTT
TRBJ1-2 TRBV5-6 - - CASSGVRGDGYTF TGTGCCAGCAGTGGTGTTCGAGGAGATGGCTACACCTTC
TRBJ2-3 TRBV6-6 once TRBD2 CASRRDYTDTQYF TGTGCCAGCAGACGGGACTACACAGATACGCAGTATTTT
TRBJ2-3 TRBV30 - - CAWTRTEGTDTQYF TGTGCCTGGACCAGGACAGAGGGCACAGATACGCAGTATTTT
TRBJ2-7 TRBV29-1 - - CSVEGRDSYEQYF TGCAGCGTTGAAGGGAGGGACAGTTACGAGCAGTACTTC
TRBJ1-6 TRBV5-3 - TRBD1 CARSSSTGVYSPLHF TGTGCCAGAAGCTCTTCGACAGGGGTTTATTCACCCCTCCACTTT
TRBJ2-3 TRBV7-2 - TRBD2 CASSRLAGDTDTQYF TGTGCCAGCAGTCGACTAGCGGGCGACACAGATACGCAGTATTTT
TRBJ1-4 TRBV7-8 - TRBD1 CASSQTGGLREKLFF TGTGCCAGCAGTCAGACAGGGGGCTTGAGGGAAAAACTGTTTTTT
TRBJ2-5 TRBV7-2 - - CASRYTGEETQYF TGTGCCAGCAGGTACACGGGTGAAGAGACCCAGTACTTC
TRBJ2-3 TRBV28 - - CASSTILGVTDTQYF TGTGCCAGCAGTACTATCCTAGGTGTCACAGATACGCAGTATTTT
TRBJ2-5 TRBV7-9 - TRBD2 CASSLGSGRRETQYF TGTGCCAGCAGCTTAGGTAGCGGGAGGCGAGAGACCCAGTACTTC
TRBJ1-1 TRBV28 - - CASIVTGNTEAFF TGTGCCAGCATAGTGACGGGGAACACTGAAGCTTTCTTT
TRBJ2-7 TRBV18 - - CASSPGASSYEQYF TGTGCCAGCTCACCGGGGGCGAGCTCCTACGAGCAGTACTTC
TRBJ2-3 TRBV6-4 - TRBD2 CASSFLAGGADTQYF TGTGCCAGCAGCTTCCTCGCGGGAGGCGCAGATACGCAGTATTTT
TRBJ1-1 TRBV27 - - CASSQNGDTEAFF TGTGCCAGCTCCCAGAACGGGGACACTGAAGCTTTCTTT
TRBJ1-5 TRBV28 - TRBD1 CASSPSGQGYSNQPQHF TGTGCCAGCAGCCCAAGTGGACAGGGATATAGCAATCAGCCCCAGCATTTT
TRBJ1-1 TRBV4-1 - - CASSQDLGRGFGTEAFF TGCGCCAGCAGCCAAGATTTAGGGAGGGGGTTCGGCACTGAAGCTTTCTTT
TRBJ2-1 TRBV19 - TRBD2 CASTAGYNEQFF TGTGCCAGTACAGCGGGATACAATGAGCAGTTCTTC
TRBJ2-7 TRBV29-1 - - CSVQGQTYEQYF TGCAGCGTTCAAGGACAGACCTACGAGCAGTACTTC
TRBJ1-1 TRBV9 - - CASSVEGGGGPNTEAFF TGTGCCAGCAGCGTAGAAGGAGGGGGGGGGCCGAACACTGAAGCTTTCTTT
TRBJ1-2 TRBV28 - - CASSLLGGNGYTF TGTGCCAGCAGTTTACTGGGAGGGAATGGCTACACCTTC
TRBJ2-7 TRBV4-1 - TRBD2 CASSPRLAAYEQYF TGCGCCAGCAGCCCCCGGCTAGCGGCCTACGAGCAGTACTTC
TRBJ1-1 TRBV28 - - CASSLGQNTEAFF TGTGCCAGCAGTTTAGGACAGAACACTGAAGCTTTCTTT
TRBJ2-7 TRBV5-1 - - CASSLTDRSSSYEQYF TGCGCCAGCAGCTTGACCGACAGGTCCTCTTCCTACGAGCAGTACTTC
TRBJ1-2 TRBV28 - TRBD1 CASSRGTDPYGYTF TGTGCCAGCAGCCGGGGGACAGACCCTTATGGCTACACCTTC
TRBJ2-7 TRBV13 once TRBD2 CASSPGTSIYEQYF TGTGCTAGCAGCCCCGGGACTAGCATTTACGAGCAGTACTTC
TRBJ1-6 TRBV21-1 - - CASSRQGGCGSPLHF TGTGCCAGCAGCAGACAGGGAGGTTGTGGTTCACCCCTCCACTTT
TRBJ1-4 TRBV4-3 few - CASSQDFGGNGVKLFF TGCGCCAGCAGCCAAGATTTCGGGGGGAACGGCGTAAAACTGTTTTTT
TRBJ1-1 TRBV10-3 once TRBD1 CAISEQGEGGGAFF TGTGCCATCAGTGAGCAGGGGGAAGGCGGCGGAGCTTTCTTT
TRBJ2-3 TRBV4-3 few - CASSQDWSGSTDTQYF TGCGCCAGCAGCCAAGATTGGAGCGGGAGCACAGATACGCAGTATTTT
TRBJ1-5 TRBV23-1 - - CASSPLGRGSNQPQHF TGCGCCAGCAGTCCCCTAGGACGGGGAAGCAATCAGCCCCAGCATTTT
TRBJ2-2 TRBV4-3 - TRBD1 CASSPDRGTGELFF TGCGCCAGCAGCCCAGACAGGGGCACCGGGGAGCTGTTTTTT
TRBJ2-5 TRBV7-9 - TRBD2 CASSLRLAGATETQYF TGTGCCAGCAGCTTGAGACTAGCGGGGGCCACAGAGACCCAGTACTTC
TRBJ2-1 TRBV7-2 - TRBD2 CASSLVRAGAHNEQFF TGTGCCAGCAGCTTAGTTCGAGCGGGGGCCCACAATGAGCAGTTCTTC
TRBJ2-5 TRBV7-3 - - CASSLNAGETQYF TGTGCCAGCAGCTTAAACGCCGGGGAGACCCAGTACTTC
TRBJ1-1 TRBV5-4 - TRBD1 CASSSTGRNTEAFF TGTGCCAGCAGCTCGACAGGGAGGAACACTGAAGCTTTCTTT
TRBJ2-2 TRBV19 - TRBD1 CASRGTGKDGELFF TGTGCCAGTAGGGGGACAGGGAAGGACGGGGAGCTGTTTTTT
TRBJ1-1 TRBV10-3 - - CATRENTEAFF TGTGCCACTCGGGAGAACACTGAAGCTTTCTTT
TRBJ2-5 TRBV29-1 once - CSVESGGETQYF TGCAGCGTTGAGTCCGGCGGGGAGACCCAGTACTTC
TRBJ2-2 TRBV6-5 once - CASSYTGPPTGELFF TGTGCCAGCAGTTACACAGGGCCCCCCACCGGGGAGCTGTTTTTT
TRBJ2-3 TRBV6-5 - TRBD2 CASSRTSDSDTQYF TGTGCCAGCAGCCGTACTAGCGATTCAGATACGCAGTATTTT
TRBJ2-1 TRBV9 - TRBD2 CASSVGSGRTYYNEQFF TGTGCCAGCAGCGTAGGTAGCGGGAGGACCTACTACAATGAGCAGTTCTTC
TRBJ1-6 TRBV27 once - CASSSSLGGRNSPLHF TGTGCCAGCAGTTCCTCATTGGGGGGGCGTAATTCACCCCTCCACTTT
TRBJ1-3 TRBV7-2 - - CASSPDSRTGNTIYF TGTGCCAGCAGCCCCGACAGTAGAACTGGAAACACCATATATTTT
TRBJ2-1 TRBV6-6 - TRBD2 CASSYSAGGHNEQFF TGTGCCAGCAGTTACTCAGCGGGAGGGCACAATGAGCAGTTCTTC
TRBJ2-7 TRBV4-1 - TRBD2 CASSQRLAGEYEQYF TGCGCCAGCAGCCAGCGACTAGCGGGAGAATACGAGCAGTACTTC
TRBJ2-7 TRBV18 once TRBD1 CASSPGTGGYEQYF TGTGCCAGCTCTCCCGGGACAGGGGGGTACGAGCAGTACTTC
TRBJ1-1 TRBV27 - TRBD1 CASIGRQGTEAFF TGTGCCAGCATTGGGAGACAGGGGACTGAAGCTTTCTTT
TRBJ1-1 TRBV5-6 few TRBD1 CASSAIDRAAAEAFF TGTGCCAGCAGCGCCATCGACAGGGCGGCTGCTGAAGCTTTCTTT
TRBJ2-1 TRBV27 few - CASSLSRNEQFF TGTGCCAGCAGTTTGTCCAGGAATGAGCAGTTCTTC
TRBJ2-3 TRBV10-3 - TRBD2 CAISEPPTSGGGDTQYF TGTGCCATCAGTGAGCCCCCAACTAGCGGGGGAGGGGATACGCAGTATTTT
TRBJ1-4 TRBV5-1 - TRBD1 CASGPTQGLGVTNEKLFF TGCGCCAGCGGTCCAACACAGGGGTTGGGAGTAACTAATGAAAAACTGTTTTTT
TRBJ1-1 TRBV15 - - CATSSGPGRSEAFF TGTGCCACCAGCAGCGGCCCGGGTAGATCTGAAGCTTTCTTT
TRBJ1-2 TRBV9 few - CASSVATDNYGYTF TGTGCCAGCAGCGTAGCTACAGATAACTATGGCTACACCTTC